This T cell receptor beta chain appears in the sequencing data of a study of T cells in Graves' hyperthyroidism and ophthalmopathy. V lost 1 base to trimming and J lost 15 bases; unmatched junction nucleotides: 12. The V gene's germline CDR1 is DFQATT and CDR2 SNEGSKA (reference sequence). The CDR3 has 14 amino acids. Subjects aged 18 to 65 presented with newly diagnosed hyperthyroidism of less than 2 months' duration. Isolation of PBMCs was performed on approximately 10 ml fresh peripheral blood. The investigators amplified TCR beta CDR3 regions from RNA transcripts. HTBI primers were used for first-round RT-PCR of the TCR CDR3. TCRdb independently ran MiXCR on the multiplex PCR reads; one entry per CDR3 protein. The sample has fewer than 450,000 distinct CDR3 sequences; roughly 17% are singletons. This clonotype came up a few times.

Sequenced material: blood. The clonotype comes from a woman in her 30s with Graves' hyperthyroidism that later progressed to Graves' ophthalmopathy. The V gene is TRBV20-1, the J gene TRBJ2-1; TRBD1 matches 10 bases. CDR3 amino acids: CSARADRGNPRGFF. The CDR3 nucleotides are TGCAGTGCTAGAGCGGACAGGGGGAACCCGAGGGGGTTCTTC.